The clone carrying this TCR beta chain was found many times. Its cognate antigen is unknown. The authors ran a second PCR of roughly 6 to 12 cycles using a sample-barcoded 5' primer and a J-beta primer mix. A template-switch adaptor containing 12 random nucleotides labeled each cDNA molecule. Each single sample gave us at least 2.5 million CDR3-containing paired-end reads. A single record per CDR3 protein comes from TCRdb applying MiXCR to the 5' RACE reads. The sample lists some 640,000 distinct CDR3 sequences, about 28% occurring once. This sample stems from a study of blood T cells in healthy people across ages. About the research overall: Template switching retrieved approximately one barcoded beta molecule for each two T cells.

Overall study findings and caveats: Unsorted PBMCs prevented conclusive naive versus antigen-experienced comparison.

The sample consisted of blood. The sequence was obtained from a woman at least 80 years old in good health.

This CDR3 is CASSSRGAQYNEQFF. CDR3 coding DNA: TGTGCCAGCAGCTCGCGGGGGGCCCAATACAATGAGCAGTTCTTC. The chain has TRBV7-8 and TRBJ2-1; the match to TRBD2 covers 8 bases. The junction had 6 bases not matched to a gene; V was cut back by 4 bases and J by 4 bases. In germline, CDR1 is SGHVS, CDR2 FQNEAQ. The length of the CDR3 is 15 residues.